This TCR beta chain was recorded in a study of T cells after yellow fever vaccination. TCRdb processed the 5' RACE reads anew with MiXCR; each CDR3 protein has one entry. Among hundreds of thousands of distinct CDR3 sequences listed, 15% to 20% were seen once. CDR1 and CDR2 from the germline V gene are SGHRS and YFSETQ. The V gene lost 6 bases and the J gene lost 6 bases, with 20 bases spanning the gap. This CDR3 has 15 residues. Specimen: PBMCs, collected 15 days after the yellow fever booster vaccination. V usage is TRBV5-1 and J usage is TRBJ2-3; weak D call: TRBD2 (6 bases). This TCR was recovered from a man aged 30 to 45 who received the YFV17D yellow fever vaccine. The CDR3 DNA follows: TGCGCCAGCACAACATGGGGGACTTCGTCGGATACGCAGTATTTT. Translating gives CASTTWGTSSDTQYF.